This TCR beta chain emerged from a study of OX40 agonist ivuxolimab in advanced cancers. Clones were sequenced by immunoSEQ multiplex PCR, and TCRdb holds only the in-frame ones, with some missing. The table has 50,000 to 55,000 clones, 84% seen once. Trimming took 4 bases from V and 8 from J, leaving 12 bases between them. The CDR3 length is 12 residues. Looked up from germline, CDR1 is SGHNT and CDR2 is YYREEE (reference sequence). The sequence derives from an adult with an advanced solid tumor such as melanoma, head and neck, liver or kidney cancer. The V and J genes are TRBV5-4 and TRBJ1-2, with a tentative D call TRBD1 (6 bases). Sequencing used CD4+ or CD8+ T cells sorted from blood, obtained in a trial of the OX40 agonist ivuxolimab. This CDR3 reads CASSVQGSGYTF. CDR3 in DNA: TGTGCCAGCAGCGTACAGGGTTCAGGCTACACCTTC.